The 27 T cell receptor beta chains below were found in one sample sequenced in a study of CD8+ T cells in alopecia areata (dated 2018 in TCRdb). Library creation used the immunoSEQ multiplex PCR assay. RNA was extracted from all samples and reverse transcribed into cDNA as template for TCR sequencing. The table was pulled from immuneACCESS by TCRdb, which kept in-frame rearrangements only. Such tables lose some clones; where checked, under half of the loss comes from unresolved V genes, and the rest has no known cause. The sample table shows about 180,000 clones, and 40% to 65% are seen once. The top ten clonotypes cover about 10% of the sample. Interpreted using the paper, the time point label stands for: 24 weeks on oral tofacitinib. The treatment or condition label corresponds to: oral pan-JAK inhibitor, 5-10 mg twice daily. The sequences come from CD8+ T cells sorted from blood, collected at week 24, from a patient treated with tofacitinib. Receptors originate from a human donor with alopecia areata.

This clone occurred a few times. The chain couples TRBV28 to TRBJ2-3; D might be TRBD2 (6 bases). V was shortened by 5 bases and J by 6 bases, with 18 bases between the two germline ends. CDR3 size: 15 residues. Germline CDR1 and CDR2: MDHEN and SYDVKM. CDR3 bases: TGTGCCAGCAGTCCTGGGACTCTCGGTGGGGATACGCAGTATTTT. Translated: CASSPGTLGGDTQYF.

This chain uses TRBV29-1 with TRBJ2-7; 11 positions match TRBD1. CDR1 and CDR2 (germline): SQVTM, ANQGSEA. CDR3 length equals 13 residues. The junction had 4 bases not matched to a gene; V was cut back by 6 bases and J by 3 bases. CDR3 nucleotides: TGCAGCGTACAGGACAGGGGGCACTACGAGCAGTACTTC. Translated, it gives CSVQDRGHYEQYF.

V is TRBV27 and J is TRBJ1-5, with D maybe TRBD1 (5 bases). From germline, CDR1 is MNHEY and CDR2 SMNVEV (reference sequence). The CDR3 covers 12 residues. Trimming took off 3 bases at V and 7 bases at J, with 7 bases between the two ends. The CDR3 loop is CASSFWGQPQHF. The CDR3 DNA reads TGTGCCAGCAGTTTTTGGGGGCAGCCCCAGCATTTT.

In its sample, this clone was seen a few times. The rearrangement joins TRBV15 to TRBJ2-2, with TRBD1 as a possible D gene (5 bases). The CDR3 contains 15 residues. The V gene's germline CDR1 is LNHNV and CDR2 YYDKDF (reference sequence). V was clipped by 5 bases and J by 4 bases, with 14 bases between them. This chain's CDR3 is CATSGIRGPTGELFF. CDR3 nucleotides: TGTGCCACCAGCGGAATAAGGGGTCCCACCGGGGAGCTGTTTTTT.

The rearrangement links TRBV7-2 to TRBJ2-3; 8 nucleotides agree with TRBD1. CDR1 and CDR2 from the germline V gene are SGHTA and FQGNSA. The CDR3 extends over 16 amino acids. V lost 5 bases to trimming and J lost 2 bases; unmatched junction nucleotides: 9. CDR3 sequence (DNA): TGTGCCAGCAGCCTCGGGACAGGCCTCCTCACAGATACGCAGTATTTT. Translation: CASSLGTGLLTDTQYF. The whole variable domain, remainder taken from reference TRBV7-2 and TRBJ2-3, is GAGVSQSPSNKVTEKGKDVELRCDPISGHTALYWYRQSLGQGLEFLIYFQGNSAPDKSGLPSDRFSAERTGGSVSTLTIQRTQQEDSAVYLCASSLGTGLLTDTQYFGPGTRLTVL.

V usage is TRBV5-6 and J usage is TRBJ1-5, with no clear D. The germline gives CDR1 SGHDT, CDR2 YYEEEE. The V gene lost 1 base and the J gene lost 4 bases, with 9 bases spanning the gap. CDR3 length: 14 residues. In nucleotides, the CDR3 is TGTGCCAGCAGCTTGCTGACGGGTAATCAGCCCCAGCATTTT. This encodes CASSLLTGNQPQHF. The complete variable domain, with remaining parts taken from reference TRBV5-6 and TRBJ1-5, reads DAGVTQSPTHLIKTRGQQVTLRCSPKSGHDTVSWYQQALGQGPQFIFQYYEEEERQRGNFPDRFSGHQFPNYSSELNVNALLLGDSALYLCASSLLTGNQPQHFGDGTRLSIL.

This chain links TRBV30 with TRBJ2-7; tentative D call: TRBD1 (6 bases). The CDR3 extends over 14 amino acids. Between the trimmed V and J ends, which lost 1 base and 4 bases, there was a span of 14 bases. Looked up from germline, CDR1 is GTSNPN and CDR2 is SVGIG (reference sequence). CDR3 in amino acids: CAWSAGAGEYEQYF. In DNA, the CDR3 is TGTGCCTGGAGTGCCGGGGCAGGGGAATACGAGCAGTACTTC.

This clone was recorded a few times. The CDR3 loop reads CASSADRIGSEAFF. The CDR3 DNA reads as TGTGCCAGCAGCGCCGATCGGATAGGGAGTGAAGCTTTCTTT. The chain recombines TRBV9 with TRBJ1-1; D remains ambiguous. Germline V gives CDR1 SGDLS, CDR2 YYNGEE. The CDR3 covers 14 residues. Trimming left V 3 bases short and J 7 bases short, with 16 bases between.

This clone was observed a few times. The chain combines TRBV2 with TRBJ2-1; possible D gene TRBD2, 5 bases. Trimming pared 3 bases from V and 5 bases from J, leaving 14 bases between. This CDR3 is 15 amino acids long. CDR1 SNHLY and CDR2 FYNNEI come from the germline V gene. CDR3 nucleotides: TGTGCCAGCAGTGAGGACTTACACCGAAACAATGAGCAGTTCTTC. As protein: CASSEDLHRNNEQFF.

Written as DNA, the CDR3 is TGTGCCTGGAGTAACCCGGGGGGGGACACTGAAGCTTTCTTT. Translation gives CAWSNPGGDTEAFF. The V gene is TRBV30, the J gene TRBJ1-1, with a tentative D call TRBD1 (5 bases). CDR1 is GTSNPN, CDR2 SVGIG, per germline (reference sequence). The CDR3 is 14 amino acids. V was pared by 2 bases and J by 3 bases, with 13 bases between.

V usage is TRBV19 and J usage is TRBJ2-7; a possible D gene is TRBD1 (6 bases). This CDR3 has 15 amino acids. Trimming stripped 5 bases from V and 2 bases from J, with 16 bases between. Germline lookup yields CDR1 LNHDA and CDR2 SQIVND (reference sequence). CDR3 DNA sequence: TGTGCCAGTAGTTCCGACCGGGACACCCCCTACGAGCAGTACTTC. Encoded protein: CASSSDRDTPYEQYF.

The chain links TRBV11-2 to TRBJ1-1; TRBD1 matches 7 bases. CDR1 is SGHAT and CDR2 is FQNNGV in the germline V gene. The CDR3 spans 15 residues. V was pared by 1 base and J by 8 bases, with 10 bases of the junction left unmatched. CDR3: CASSLGLTGDQEAFF. The CDR3 DNA follows: TGTGCCAGCAGCTTAGGTTTAACAGGGGATCAAGAAGCTTTCTTT.

This chain uses TRBV6-5 with TRBJ2-7; 10 bases line up with TRBD2. The germline V gene encodes CDR1 MNHEY and CDR2 SVGAGI. J gave up 2 bases and V 7 bases, and 8 bases lay outside the gene matches. This CDR3 is built from 15 residues. CDR3 sequence: CASILSGGAAYEQYF. Here the CDR3 DNA reads TGTGCCAGCATCCTAAGCGGGGGGGCCGCCTACGAGCAGTACTTC.

This clone was seen once. The chain combines TRBV5-1 with TRBJ2-6; D perhaps matches TRBD1 (6 bases). V was cut by 2 bases and J by 3 bases, with 18 bases left in between. This CDR3 is built from 18 residues. The V gene's germline CDR1 is SGHRS and CDR2 YFSETQ. The CDR3 sequence: CASSLISQGKFGANVLTF. The CDR3 DNA is TGCGCCAGCAGCTTAATCAGCCAGGGGAAGTTTGGGGCCAACGTCCTGACTTTC.

This clone appeared once. The chain has TRBV12-5 and TRBJ1-5; 9 nucleotides align to TRBD1. The CDR3 extends over 16 amino acids. V lost 4 bases, J lost 6 bases, and 10 bases stayed unmatched. Germline CDR1 and CDR2: LGHNT and FRNRAP. CDR3 DNA: TGTGCTAGTGGTTGGGGGACAGGGAGAGTCCGTCAGCCCCAGCATTTT. This gives the protein CASGWGTGRVRQPQHF.

V and J are TRBV5-4 and TRBJ2-2, with D hard to call. Germline-derived CDR1 and CDR2 are SGHNT and YYREEE (reference sequence). V lost 4 bases and J 5 bases, leaving 9 bases between the germline ends. This CDR3 is 13 amino acids long. CDR3 nucleotide sequence: TGTGCCAGCAGCCACGCCGGAACCGGGGAGCTGTTTTTT. This sequence encodes CASSHAGTGELFF.

This clone has more than one count but fewer than ten. The V call is TRBV30, the J call TRBJ1-2; 7 bases fit TRBD1. With 5 bases clipped from V and 6 bases from J, the junction kept 6 bases outside the gene matches. Germline loops: CDR1 GTSNPN, CDR2 SVGIG (reference sequence). This CDR3 is built from 12 residues. CDR3 residues: CAWARGLDGYTF. CDR3 in DNA: TGTGCCTGGGCAAGGGGGCTCGATGGCTACACCTTC.

The V call is TRBV4-3, the J call TRBJ1-1; a weak D match, TRBD1 (5 bases). The germline gives CDR1 LGHNA, CDR2 YSLEER. Between the trimmed V and J ends, which lost 0 bases and 1 base, there was a span of 6 bases. The CDR3 contains 14 residues. The CDR3 nucleotides are TGCGCCAGCAGCCAAGAGGGGCAGAACACTGAAGCTTTCTTT. Amino acids: CASSQEGQNTEAFF.

This clone turned up a few times. DNA of the CDR3: TGTGCCAGTAGTATAAAGAGCCCCAATGAGCAGTTCTTC. Protein: CASSIKSPNEQFF. The V gene is TRBV19, the J gene TRBJ2-1, with no clear D. This CDR3 is built from 13 residues. Germline V gene lookup returns CDR1 LNHDA and CDR2 SQIVND (reference sequence). V shed 2 bases and J shed 6 bases, with 8 bases lying between them. The full variable domain, in which reference TRBV19 and TRBJ2-1 provide the parts outside the CDR3, is DGGITQSPKYLFRKEGQNVTLSCEQNLNHDAMYWYRQDPGQGLRLIYYSQIVNDFQKGDIAEGYSVSREKKESFPLTVTSAQKNPTAFYLCASSIKSPNEQFFGPGTRLTVL.

This sequence joins TRBV4-3 and TRBJ2-7; D ambiguous. The CDR3 is 15 amino acids. V was clipped by 0 bases and J by 2 bases, with 11 bases between them. The germline V gene encodes CDR1 LGHNA and CDR2 YSLEER. The CDR3 nucleotides are TGCGCCAGCAGCCAAGATCACCCCGGCCCCTACGAGCAGTACTTC. This translates into CASSQDHPGPYEQYF.

The chain couples TRBV4-3 to TRBJ2-1; no firm D call. V was trimmed by 1 base and J by 5 bases, leaving 21 bases between them. Germline-derived CDR1 and CDR2 are LGHNA and YSLEER. The CDR3 spans 18 residues. The CDR3 nucleotides are TGCGCCAGCAGCCAAGTCGCAGATAACGTGGGTCGGGACAATGAGCAGTTCTTC. Protein product: CASSQVADNVGRDNEQFF.

The V call is TRBV10-3, the J call TRBJ2-6; D gene unclear. Deletions cut 4 bases from V and 3 bases from J, with 7 bases between. The CDR3 extends over 14 amino acids. Germline CDR1 reads ENHRY; CDR2 reads SYGVKD. The DNA for the CDR3 is TGTGCCATCAGTGGTGCCGATGGGGCCAACGTCCTGACTTTC. This gives the protein CAISGADGANVLTF.

The chain has TRBV29-1 and TRBJ1-1; the match to TRBD1 covers 7 bases. Germline CDR1 and CDR2: SQVTM and ANQGSEA. The CDR3 runs to 12 residues. V shed 6 bases and J 12 bases; nucleotides not matched to a gene: 13. CDR3 region: CSVGGDSGETFF. The CDR3 DNA follows: TGCAGCGTGGGTGGGGACAGCGGGGAAACTTTCTTT.

This clone has only a few counts. The rearrangement links TRBV27 to TRBJ2-7, with D possibly TRBD2 on 5 matching bases. Trimming removed 6 bases from V and 3 bases from J, with 18 bases in between. CDR1 is MNHEY, CDR2 SMNVEV, per germline (reference sequence). The CDR3 totals 15 residues. The CDR3 DNA is TGTGCCAGCAGCATGGGGAGCTCCCTGATCTACGAGCAGTACTTC. Translated, it gives CASSMGSSLIYEQYF.

The chain combines TRBV25-1 with TRBJ2-3; D is uncertain. The CDR3 is made up of 14 amino acids. Trimming shortened V by 4 bases and J by 6 bases, and 14 bases separated the two germline ends. The germline V gene has CDR1 MGHDK and CDR2 SYGVNS. The CDR3: CASSVRAFRDTQYF. The CDR3 nucleotides are TGTGCCAGCAGTGTACGGGCCTTTAGGGATACGCAGTATTTT.

This clone was seen more than once but under ten times. As DNA, the CDR3 is TGTGCCAGCAGCTCGGGACTAGCGGGGGGGCCCACCGGGGAGCTGTTTTTT. It is translated as CASSSGLAGGPTGELFF. The gene calls are TRBV7-6 and TRBJ2-2; 16 nucleotides align to TRBD2. Germline lookup yields CDR1 SGHVS and CDR2 FNYEAQ. The CDR3 totals 17 residues. With V trimmed by 4 bases and J by 4 bases, 3 bases remained unmatched.

This clone was observed a handful of times. J is TRBJ1-1 and V is TRBV29-1; 9 bases map to TRBD1. Per germline, CDR1 SQVTM and CDR2 ANQGSEA. The CDR3 spans 13 residues. V lost 7 bases and J lost 9; bases outside the gene matches: 12. The DNA of the CDR3 is TGCAGCGCCGAAACAGGGGGCGCGTTCCAAGCTTTCTTT. Translation gives CSAETGGAFQAFF. The full variable domain, its missing parts supplied by reference TRBV29-1 and TRBJ1-1, is SAVISQKPSRDICQRGTSLTIQCQVDSQVTMMFWYRQQPGQSLTLIATANQGSEATYESGFVIDKFPISRPNLTFSTLTVSNMSPEDSSIYLCSAETGGAFQAFFGQGTRLTVV.